The 21 T cell receptor beta chains presented below share a single source sample, sequenced in a study of monozygotic twins with cystic fibrosis. The assay was immunoSEQ multiplex PCR, and TCRdb's table has in-frame clones only and misses some. The table has approximately 11,000 clones, more than 95% seen once. Sequenced input: blood. These receptors were collected from a boy younger than 18 with cystic fibrosis.

The V gene is TRBV6-5, the J gene TRBJ1-1; D is uncertain. The V end was cut by 0 bases, the J end by 5 bases, with 10 bases between. Germline V gene data show CDR1 as MNHEY and CDR2 as SVGAGI. This CDR3 has 14 amino acids. The CDR3 loop reads CASSYSGGSTEAFF. The CDR3 DNA reads TGTGCCAGCAGTTACTCAGGAGGGAGTACTGAAGCTTTCTTT.

The chain carries TRBV6-6 and TRBJ1-1; the D is unclear. Looked up from germline, CDR1 is MNHNY and CDR2 is SVGAGI (reference sequence). This CDR3 is 12 amino acids long. V was cut by 2 bases and J by 3 bases, with 4 bases left in between. The CDR3 DNA reads TGTGCCAGCAGTTACACAGACACTGAAGCTTTCTTT. Its translation is CASSYTDTEAFF.

The chain employs TRBV14 and TRBJ2-2, with D unclear. Germline CDR1 is SGHDN and CDR2 is FVKESK. V dropped 1 base and J dropped 3 bases, with 6 bases sitting between them. This CDR3 has 14 residues. CDR3 coding DNA: TGTGCCAGCAGCCAAGCGAGGCACACCGGGGAGCTGTTTTTT. Its protein is CASSQARHTGELFF.

The chain carries TRBV7-6 and TRBJ2-7; D possibly corresponds to TRBD1 (5 bases). V dropped 2 bases and J dropped 5 bases, with 10 bases sitting between them. CDR1 is SGHVS and CDR2 is FNYEAQ in the germline V gene. The CDR3 totals 13 residues. The CDR3 sequence is CASSLQGGDEQYF. Here the CDR3 DNA reads TGTGCCAGCAGCTTACAGGGTGGCGACGAGCAGTACTTC. The whole variable domain, filled in from reference TRBV7-6 and TRBJ2-7, reads GAGVSQSPRYKVTKRGQDVALRCDPISGHVSLYWYRQALGQGPEFLTYFNYEAQQDKSGLPNDRFSAERPEGSISTLTIQRTEQRDSAMYRCASSLQGGDEQYFGPGTRLTVT.

The chain is built from TRBV2 and TRBJ2-7, with 8 bases identical to TRBD2. The V gene's germline CDR1 is SNHLY and CDR2 FYNNEI. This CDR3 contains 12 residues. V shed 7 bases, J shed 7 bases, and the junction held 6 bases outside the gene matches. The CDR3, as DNA: TGTGCCAGCACCACCGGGGGGGGAGAGCAGTACTTC. This sequence encodes CASTTGGGEQYF.

The chain carries TRBV15 and TRBJ1-4, with 7 nucleotides matching TRBD1. CDR3 length: 15 residues. Germline assignment: CDR1 LNHNV and CDR2 YYDKDF (reference sequence). The J segment lost 7 bases and the V segment lost 5 bases, leaving 10 bases of the junction unmatched. CDR3 nucleotides: TGTGCCACCAGCCCTGGACAGGCGCCTGGTGAAAAACTGTTTTTT. Its translation is CATSPGQAPGEKLFF.

The chain carries TRBV6-5 and TRBJ1-6; a weak D match, TRBD1 (5 bases). Germline V lookup: CDR1 MNHEY, CDR2 SVGAGI. With 5 bases removed from V and 7 bases from J, the gap between germline ends came to 15 bases. The CDR3 is 15 residues long. CDR3 nucleotide sequence: TGTGCCAGCAGTCGCCTGGGGCAGACAAATTCACCCCTCCACTTT. Its translation: CASSRLGQTNSPLHF.

The chain employs TRBV10-3 and TRBJ2-1; 13 bases match TRBD2. V was clipped by 3 bases and J by 5 bases; unmatched bases: 1. The CDR3 spans 15 residues. Germline V gene data show CDR1 as ENHRY and CDR2 as SYGVKD. Here the CDR3 DNA reads TGTGCCATCAGTGAAGGACTAGCGGGAGACAATGAGCAGTTCTTC. The encoded protein is CAISEGLAGDNEQFF.

The genes are TRBV27 and TRBJ2-4, with a weak D call TRBD1 (7 bases). Between the trimmed V and J ends, which lost 3 bases and 0 bases, there was a span of 12 bases. Germline values: CDR1 MNHEY, CDR2 SMNVEV (reference sequence). This CDR3 contains 16 residues. As DNA, the CDR3 is TGTGCCAGCAGTTTTAGACAGGGACTAGCCAAAAACATTCAGTACTTC. Translating gives CASSFRQGLAKNIQYF.

This sequence joins TRBV30 and TRBJ2-1; perhaps TRBD1 as D (7 bases). Germline CDR1 reads GTSNPN; CDR2 reads SVGIG (reference sequence). Trimming took off 0 bases at V and 0 bases at J, with 12 bases between the two ends. This CDR3 contains 16 residues. For the CDR3, the DNA is TGTGCCTGGAGTGTGCGGCGGGACAGCTCCTACAATGAGCAGTTCTTC. Protein: CAWSVRRDSSYNEQFF.

This chain joins TRBV7-2 and TRBJ1-1; maybe TRBD1 (6 bases). Germline CDR1 SGHTA, CDR2 FQGNSA. The CDR3 contains 15 residues. The V and J ends lost 1 base and 0 bases respectively, with 9 bases between them. The CDR3: CASSLGGGMNTEAFF. As DNA, the CDR3 is TGTGCCAGCAGCTTAGGAGGGGGGATGAACACTGAAGCTTTCTTT. Full variable domain (rest looked up from reference TRBV7-2 and TRBJ1-1): GAGVSQSPSNKVTEKGKDVELRCDPISGHTALYWYRQSLGQGLEFLIYFQGNSAPDKSGLPSDRFSAERTGGSVSTLTIQRTQQEDSAVYLCASSLGGGMNTEAFFGQGTRLTVV.

The chain combines TRBV28 with TRBJ2-5, with 10 bases matching TRBD2. V was pared by 10 bases and J by 6 bases, with 8 bases of the junction left unmatched. The CDR3 extends over 13 amino acids. Germline CDR1 MDHEN, CDR2 SYDVKM. The CDR3 nucleotides read TGTGCCACCCTAGCGGGGGTAAGGAAGACCCAGTACTTC. This sequence encodes CATLAGVRKTQYF. Full variable domain (missing parts from reference TRBV28 and TRBJ2-5): DVKVTQSSRYLVKRTGEKVFLECVQDMDHENMFWYRQDPGLGLRLIYFSYDVKMKEKGDIPEGYSVSREKKERFSLILESASTNQTSMYLCATLAGVRKTQYFGPGTRLLVL.

The chain links TRBV28 to TRBJ2-2; D uncertain. V was pared by 11 bases and J by 1 base, with 14 bases between. The CDR3 sequence is 14 residues long. Germline lookup yields CDR1 MDHEN and CDR2 SYDVKM. Here the CDR3 DNA reads TGTGCCGTGTCAAAATGGGAGAACACCGGGGAGCTGTTTTTT. This gives the protein CAVSKWENTGELFF.

This clone was observed a single time. The chain couples TRBV7-2 to TRBJ1-4; D remains ambiguous. This CDR3 is 16 amino acids long. Germline V gene lookup returns CDR1 SGHTA and CDR2 FQGNSA. Trimming took off 4 bases at V and 5 bases at J, with 17 bases between the two ends. The CDR3 protein is CASSSEGRIKNEKLFF. In DNA, the CDR3 is TGTGCCAGCAGCTCCGAGGGCCGGATAAAGAATGAAAAACTGTTTTTT. Variable domain in full (rest from reference TRBV7-2 and TRBJ1-4): GAGVSQSPSNKVTEKGKDVELRCDPISGHTALYWYRQSLGQGLEFLIYFQGNSAPDKSGLPSDRFSAERTGGSVSTLTIQRTQQEDSAVYLCASSSEGRIKNEKLFFGSGTQLSVL.

V is TRBV9 and J is TRBJ2-1; 9 positions match TRBD1. V was pared by 3 bases and J by 4 bases, with 5 bases of the junction left unmatched. Germline V CDR1 and CDR2: SGDLS, YYNGEE. The CDR3 is 15 residues long. CDR3 coding DNA: TGTGCCAGCAGCGCACTACAGGGGGCTTACAATGAGCAGTTCTTC. It encodes CASSALQGAYNEQFF.

The chain is built from TRBV6-5 and TRBJ1-2, with 9 bases that match TRBD1. Per germline, CDR1 MNHEY and CDR2 SVGAGI. Trimming took 6 bases from V and 8 from J; bases not matched to a gene: 4. The CDR3 covers 12 residues. The CDR3 nucleotides are TGTGCCAGCAGCTCGGACAGGGGAGGCTACACCTTC. Its protein product is CASSSDRGGYTF.

V and J are TRBV7-8 and TRBJ2-7; D unclear. This CDR3 spans 12 amino acids. V was pared by 3 bases and J by 6 bases, with 9 bases between. Germline lookup yields CDR1 SGHVS and CDR2 FQNEAQ. CDR3 amino acids: CASSFWTSEQYF. The CDR3 bases are TGTGCCAGCAGCTTTTGGACGTCCGAGCAGTACTTC.

This chain uses TRBV28 with TRBJ2-7; perhaps D is TRBD1 or TRBD2 (7 bases each). The CDR3 is 15 residues long. The V gene lost 10 bases and the J gene lost 2 bases, with 21 bases spanning the gap. The germline V gene encodes CDR1 MDHEN and CDR2 SYDVKM. As DNA, the CDR3 is TGTGCCACCGGGGGGACAACAGGGGCACCCTACGAGCAGTACTTC. This encodes CATGGTTGAPYEQYF.

The CDR3 DNA follows: TGTGCCAGCTCACCACCTTCATCAGGGACCGGGGAGCTGTTTTTT. This sequence encodes CASSPPSSGTGELFF. The chain combines TRBV18 with TRBJ2-2; D is possibly TRBD1 (5 bases). The CDR3 contains 15 residues. Germline CDR1 and CDR2: KGHSH and LQKENI. The ends were cut back, 0 bases at V and 5 bases at J, with 10 bases in the middle.

The chain couples TRBV19 to TRBJ2-7; 12 nucleotides line up with TRBD2. V lost 9 bases to trimming and J lost 1 base; unmatched junction nucleotides: 7. The CDR3 sequence is 15 residues long. The V gene's germline CDR1 is LNHDA and CDR2 SQIVND (reference sequence). CDR3 sequence reads: CASGEGLAGSYEQYF. As DNA, the CDR3 is TGTGCCAGCGGCGAGGGACTAGCGGGTTCCTACGAGCAGTACTTC.

The chain is built from TRBV2 and TRBJ2-1; TRBD2 is a possible D gene (6 bases). Germline CDR1 SNHLY, CDR2 FYNNEI. Trimming removed 2 bases at V and 7 bases at J, with 12 bases between. This CDR3 is 14 amino acids long. CDR3 protein: CASSEIRGDNEQFF. The CDR3 coding sequence is TGTGCCAGCAGTGAAATCCGCGGGGATAATGAGCAGTTCTTC. Combining the CDR3 with reference TRBV2 and TRBJ2-1 gives the whole variable domain EPEVTQTPSHQVTQMGQEVILRCVPISNHLYFYWYRQILGQKVEFLVSFYNNEISEKSEIFDDQFSVERPDGSNFTLKIRSTKLEDSAMYFCASSEIRGDNEQFFGPGTRLTVL.